This TCR beta chain originates from a study of early stage breast cancer tumors. Overall study context: Most of the 16 invasive tumors were ER+, PR+ and HER2-. Eight ER+/PR+/HER2- tumors were invasive ductal; a few were invasive lobular.

Libraries were prepared by immunoSEQ multiplex PCR; TCRdb keeps only in-frame clonotypes and omits some of them. The sample holds tens of thousands of clones, about three quarters seen once. Notes on this clone: The antigen is undetermined.

Whole-study results and caveats: Unsorted bulk genomic DNA sequencing lacked pairing and functional marker data.

The CDR3 consists of 13 residues. Looked up from germline, CDR1 is SGHTA and CDR2 is FQGNSA. V was pared by 2 bases and J by 3 bases, with 7 bases between. The chain uses TRBV7-2 and TRBJ1-1, with D maybe TRBD1 (5 bases). The source of this sequence is a person younger than 45 with breast cancer. Sequenced input: blood. The CDR3 spells CASSLRRDTEAFF. CDR3 nucleotides: TGTGCCAGCAGCTTACGCAGGGACACTGAAGCTTTCTTT.